Listed here are 15 T cell receptor beta chains from one sample, sequenced in a study of T cells of healthy individuals. TCRdb recomputed calls from the 5' RACE reads with MiXCR, one row per CDR3 protein. The sample shows 35,000 to 45,000 distinct CDR3 sequences, around 4.5% of them seen only once. Source of these receptors: a human donor in good health.

This clonotype occurred many times. The CDR3 DNA reads as TGTGCCACCAGTTCCAGCGGGAGTTTGCCCTACAATGAGCAGTTCTTC. Translating gives CATSSSGSLPYNEQFF. V and J are TRBV24-1 and TRBJ2-1; 8 nucleotides agree with TRBD2. The CDR3 covers 16 residues. The J segment lost 2 bases and the V segment lost 6 bases, leaving 8 bases of the junction unmatched. Germline CDR1 KGHDR, CDR2 SFDVKD.

This clonotype occurred many times. This rearrangement joins TRBV19 to TRBJ1-2; tentatively, D is TRBD1 (5 bases). This CDR3 contains 16 residues. Trimming pared 5 bases from V and 4 bases from J, leaving 20 bases between. Germline V gene data show CDR1 as LNHDA and CDR2 as SQIVND (reference sequence). CDR3 nucleotides: TGTGCCAGTAGTCCCGAGCCCGCAGGGTACTTCTATGGCTACACCTTC. This encodes CASSPEPAGYFYGYTF.

At least ten counts were recorded for this clonotype. This chain uses TRBV7-8 with TRBJ2-5; the match to TRBD2 covers 10 bases. The CDR3 sequence is 16 residues long. The germline V gene encodes CDR1 SGHVS and CDR2 FQNEAQ. J gave up 2 bases and V 4 bases, and 7 bases lay outside the gene matches. This CDR3 is CASSYIGLAEQETQYF. The DNA of the CDR3 is TGTGCCAGCAGCTATATCGGACTAGCGGAGCAAGAGACCCAGTACTTC.

There are many counts of this clonotype. This chain links TRBV19 with TRBJ2-7; D call uncertain. Trimming cost V 1 base and J 3 bases, with 4 bases left between them. Germline V gene data show CDR1 as LNHDA and CDR2 as SQIVND (reference sequence). This CDR3 contains 12 residues. The CDR3 region has the DNA TGTGCCAGTAGTATAGTGGGCTACGAGCAGTACTTC. Its protein product is CASSIVGYEQYF.

This clonotype was detected ten times or more. This sequence joins TRBV3-1 and TRBJ1-1; weak D call: TRBD1 (5 bases). CDR3 length: 14 residues. Trimming removed 0 bases at V and 6 bases at J, with 11 bases between. Germline lookup yields CDR1 LGHDT and CDR2 YNNKEL (reference sequence). CDR3 coding DNA: TGTGCCAGCAGCCAAGAAAGGCAGGGCGCTGAAGCTTTCTTT. Amino acids: CASSQERQGAEAFF.

This clonotype has a handful of counts. The genes are TRBV11-2 and TRBJ1-1; no reliable D call. The germline V gene has CDR1 SGHAT and CDR2 FQNNGV. The ends were cut back, 3 bases at V and 7 bases at J, with 15 bases in the middle. CDR3 length: 14 residues. CDR3 protein: CASSFPAFGGEAFF. CDR3 in DNA: TGTGCCAGCAGCTTCCCAGCCTTTGGAGGTGAAGCTTTCTTT.

This clonotype occurred many times. The rearrangement links TRBV3-1 to TRBJ2-7; the D is unclear. The germline CDR1 and CDR2 sequences are LGHDT and YNNKEL (reference sequence). Trimming cost V 4 bases and J 0 bases, with 7 bases left between them. This CDR3 region has 13 residues. In DNA form, the CDR3 reads TGTGCCAGCAGCCTTTCCCCCTCCTACGAGCAGTACTTC. This translates into CASSLSPSYEQYF.

This clonotype was observed a few times. Here the CDR3 reads CSVFTGVNSYNEQFF. CDR3 bases: TGCAGCGTCTTCACAGGGGTAAACTCCTACAATGAGCAGTTCTTC. This chain connects TRBV29-1 to TRBJ2-1, with 7 bases fitting TRBD1. Germline assignment: CDR1 SQVTM and CDR2 ANQGSEA. V was clipped by 6 bases and J by 0 bases; unmatched bases: 8. This CDR3 contains 15 residues.

The sample holds many counts of this clonotype. The chain has TRBV9 and TRBJ2-1; 9 bases fit TRBD1. CDR1 and CDR2 (germline): SGDLS, YYNGEE. Trimming took 6 bases from V and 5 from J; bases not matched to a gene: 12. CDR3 size: 16 residues. Written as DNA, the CDR3 is TGTGCCAGCACCGCATCCGGGACAGGGTGGAACAATGAGCAGTTCTTC. Protein sequence: CASTASGTGWNNEQFF.

The sample holds many counts of this clonotype. V is TRBV10-3 and J is TRBJ2-1, with 8 bases lining up with TRBD2. CDR1 ENHRY and CDR2 SYGVKD come from the germline V gene. Trimming took 0 bases from V and 4 from J; bases not matched to a gene: 8. There are 17 residues in the CDR3. CDR3 protein: CAISESTGRALYNEQFF. CDR3 bases: TGTGCCATCAGTGAGTCGACCGGGAGGGCCCTTTACAATGAGCAGTTCTTC.

This clonotype was counted at least ten times. The chain is built from TRBV18 and TRBJ2-3, with D possibly TRBD1 on 5 matching bases. CDR1 KGHSH and CDR2 LQKENI come from the germline V gene. The CDR3 is 14 amino acids. V was cut by 3 bases and J by 1 base, with 8 bases left in between. CDR3 coding DNA: TGTGCCAGCTCACCCACAGGACGCACAGATACGCAGTATTTT. This gives the protein CASSPTGRTDTQYF.

This rearrangement joins TRBV20-1 to TRBJ2-1; TRBD2 matches at 8 bases. The CDR3 has 17 amino acids. CDR1 is DFQATT and CDR2 is SNEGSKA in the germline V gene (reference sequence). The junction had 16 bases not matched to a gene; V was cut back by 2 bases and J by 7 bases. The CDR3 nucleotides are TGCAGTGCTAGAACCGGAGGTAGTAGCGGGACCGGGAATGAGCAGTTCTTC. It yields the protein CSARTGGSSGTGNEQFF.

This chain joins TRBV5-2 and TRBJ2-7. TRBV5-2 is described as a pseudogene. This CDR3 has 15 amino acids. CDR3 sequence (DNA): TGTGCCAGCAGCTTAGATCCAGGGGGCTCCTACGAGCAGTACTTC. The encoded protein is CASSLDPGGSYEQYF.

This clonotype came up many times. The CDR3 region is CSARERREAFF. CDR3 nucleotide sequence: TGCAGTGCTAGAGAGAGGCGGGAAGCTTTCTTT. The V gene is TRBV20-1, the J gene TRBJ1-1; D not resolved. Per germline, CDR1 DFQATT and CDR2 SNEGSKA (reference sequence). The CDR3 length is 11 residues. V lost 0 bases to trimming and J lost 8 bases, with 7 bases between them.

The chain carries TRBV5-6 and TRBJ2-1; TRBD2 agrees at 9 bases. Per the germline V gene, CDR1 is SGHDT and CDR2 is YYEEEE. The CDR3 sequence is 16 residues long. Trimming at V came to 3 bases and at J to 8 bases, leaving 12 bases not matched to a gene. The CDR3 bases are TGTGCCAGCAGCTCGTTTCTTTTAGCGGGAGTAGATGAGCAGTTCTTC. Its protein product is CASSSFLLAGVDEQFF. Based on the CDR3 plus reference TRBV5-6 and TRBJ2-1, the full variable domain is DAGVTQSPTHLIKTRGQQVTLRCSPKSGHDTVSWYQQALGQGPQFIFQYYEEEERQRGNFPDRFSGHQFPNYSSELNVNALLLGDSALYLCASSSFLLAGVDEQFFGPGTRLTVL.